These T cell receptor beta chains were read from a single sample in a study of CD8 T cells in Susac syndrome. Each CDR3 protein is one row after TCRdb ran MiXCR on the immunoSEQ multiplex PCR reads. Seen here are about 76,000 distinct CDR3 sequences, approximately 93% observed once, and the top ten hold around 0.45%. Sequencing was performed on CD8+ T cells from PBMCs. Source of these receptors: a human donor with Susac syndrome. Each CDR3 is given with its conserved first and last residue. The D gene is left open where the match is weak. The size entry is marked missing in some rows and otherwise reads once, few, many or a size class.

D	size	V	J	CDR3	DNA
NA	NA	TRBV9	TRBJ2-5	CASSVHPQETQYF	TGTGCCAGCAGCGTCCACCCCCAAGAGACCCAGTACTTC
NA	NA	TRBV19	TRBJ2-1	CASTPTGRRSYNEQFF	TGTGCCAGTACCCCAACGGGGCGGAGATCCTACAATGAGCAGTTCTTC
NA	NA	TRBV20-1	TRBJ1-1	CSARDRRGWTEAFF	TGCAGTGCTAGAGATCGCAGGGGATGGACTGAAGCTTTCTTT
NA	NA	TRBV7-8	TRBJ2-2	CASSFLRQANTGELFF	TGTGCCAGCAGCTTTCTGCGTCAGGCGAACACCGGGGAGCTGTTTTTT
NA	NA	TRBV4-2	TRBJ2-7	CASSQGPSTSPLAAYEQYF	TGTGCCAGCAGCCAAGGGCCTTCCACCTCCCCTCTTGCCGCCTACGAGCAGTACTTC
TRBD2	once	TRBV10-3	TRBJ2-7	CASGVLGLVDEQYF	TGTGCCAGCGGCGTACTGGGACTAGTCGACGAGCAGTACTTC
NA	NA	TRBV21-1	TRBJ2-3	CASSKARRRQGAPAPPTDTQYF	TGTGCCAGCAGCAAAGCGCGTAGGAGACAGGGGGCGCCGGCCCCACCCACAGATACGCAGTATTTT
TRBD2	few	TRBV11-2	TRBJ2-7	CASSLQGGRYEQYF	TGTGCCAGCAGCCTCCAGGGCGGGAGATACGAGCAGTACTTC
NA	NA	TRBV27	TRBJ1-1	CASKVGRGTEAFF	TGTGCCAGCAAAGTGGGCCGGGGCACTGAAGCTTTCTTT
NA	NA	TRBV2	TRBJ1-5	CASSVDVMVDQPQHF	TGTGCCAGCAGTGTCGACGTCATGGTAGATCAGCCCCAGCATTTT
TRBD2	NA	TRBV20-1	TRBJ2-1	CSARAAGAYNEQFF	TGCAGTGCTAGGGCAGCGGGGGCCTACAATGAGCAGTTCTTC
TRBD2	NA	TRBV20-1	TRBJ2-1	CSARVWTSAYNEQFF	TGCAGTGCTAGAGTGTGGACTAGCGCCTACAATGAGCAGTTCTTC
NA	NA	TRBV18	TRBJ2-1	CASSPPAIMNEQFF	TGTGCCAGCTCACCACCGGCCATTATGAATGAGCAGTTCTTC
NA	NA	TRBV7-2	TRBJ1-1	CASSLAMGKSTEAFF	TGTGCCAGCAGCTTAGCGATGGGGAAGTCCACTGAAGCTTTCTTT
TRBD1	NA	TRBV4-3	TRBJ1-2	CASSQEIGQGYGYTF	TGCGCCAGCAGCCAAGAGATAGGACAGGGCTACGGCTACACCTTC
NA	NA	TRBV19	TRBJ1-2	CASSISTASGYTF	TGTGCCAGTAGTATTTCGACTGCCTCTGGCTACACCTTC
TRBD1	NA	TRBV6-1	TRBJ1-5	CASSEGQGAPVGWPQHF	TGTGCCAGCAGTGAGGGACAGGGGGCTCCCGTGGGATGGCCCCAGCATTTT
NA	NA	TRBV6-1	TRBJ1-5	CASKTGGAGQPQHF	TGTGCCAGCAAAACTGGGGGCGCGGGTCAGCCCCAGCATTTT
TRBD2	NA	TRBV28	TRBJ2-7	CASSLGREPEQYF	TGTGCCAGCAGTTTAGGGCGGGAGCCCGAGCAGTACTTC
TRBD1	NA	TRBV6-5	TRBJ1-1	CASSTQGKTEAFF	TGTGCCAGCAGTACACAGGGGAAGACTGAAGCTTTCTTT
NA	NA	TRBV7-9	TRBJ2-7	CASSLWSGGGMNEQYF	TGTGCCAGCAGCCTCTGGTCCGGCGGAGGAATGAACGAGCAGTACTTC
TRBD2	NA	TRBV3-1	TRBJ2-7	CASSQSLAGAPSYEQYF	TGTGCCAGCAGCCAATCGTTAGCGGGGGCCCCTTCATACGAGCAGTACTTC
TRBD2	NA	TRBV27	TRBJ2-4	CASSPGPGRTKNIQYF	TGTGCCAGCAGTCCGGGACCCGGGAGGACCAAAAACATTCAGTACTTC
NA	NA	TRBV13	TRBJ2-4	CASSPGTGGIKNIQYF	TGTGCCAGCAGCCCAGGGACGGGTGGGATCAAAAACATTCAGTACTTC
NA	NA	TRBV9	TRBJ2-7	CASSVGGALYEQYF	TGTGCCAGCAGCGTAGGGGGGGCTCTATACGAGCAGTACTTC
NA	NA	TRBV20-1	TRBJ1-5	CSARNETGWNQPQHF	TGCAGTGCTAGAAATGAAACAGGGTGGAATCAGCCCCAGCATTTT
TRBD1	NA	TRBV20-1	TRBJ1-2	CSASTGNYGYTF	TGCAGTGCTTCGACAGGGAACTATGGCTACACCTTC
NA	NA	TRBV30	TRBJ1-3	CAWSGQGNTIYF	TGTGCCTGGAGTGGACAGGGAAACACCATATATTTT
TRBD1	once	TRBV16	TRBJ1-2	CASSQSGQNYGYTF	TGTGCCAGCAGCCAATCGGGACAGAACTATGGCTACACCTTC
NA	NA	TRBV20-1	TRBJ2-1	CSASDRYRRDEQFF	TGCAGTGCGTCTGATCGGTACCGTAGGGATGAGCAGTTCTTC
NA	NA	TRBV4-2	TRBJ1-5	CASSQELPSNQPQHF	TGTGCCAGCAGCCAAGAACTTCCTAGCAATCAGCCCCAGCATTTT
NA	NA	TRBV6-2/TRBV6-3	TRBJ2-1	CASSYSPREIRDNEQFF	TGTGCCAGCAGTTACTCCCCCCGGGAGATCAGGGACAATGAGCAGTTCTTC
TRBD1	NA	TRBV20-1	TRBJ1-4	CSASTGTGDEKLFF	TGCAGTGCCAGTACCGGGACAGGGGATGAAAAACTGTTTTTT
NA	NA	TRBV6-1	TRBJ2-2	CASSPVGSGDTGELFF	TGTGCCAGCAGCCCCGTTGGTAGCGGAGATACTGGGGAGCTGTTTTTT
TRBD2	NA	TRBV11-2	TRBJ2-7	CASSPIAGGKYEQYF	TGTGCCAGCAGCCCGATAGCGGGGGGCAAATACGAGCAGTACTTC
TRBD2	NA	TRBV5-6	TRBJ2-1	CASSLPGLAGVSYNEQFF	TGTGCCAGCAGCTTGCCGGGACTAGCGGGAGTGTCCTACAATGAGCAGTTCTTC
TRBD2	NA	TRBV7-2	TRBJ2-3	CASSSRLAGGSDTQYF	TGTGCCAGCAGCTCCCGACTAGCGGGTGGGTCAGATACGCAGTATTTT
NA	NA	TRBV18	TRBJ1-5	CASSVQGNQPQHF	TGTGCCAGCTCAGTCCAGGGTAATCAGCCCCAGCATTTT
NA	NA	TRBV27	TRBJ1-6	CASRGEQFSPLHF	TGTGCCAGCAGGGGGGAGCAATTTTCACCCCTCCACTTT
TRBD2	NA	TRBV6-1	TRBJ2-5	CASRIGLAGLWVETQYF	TGTGCCAGCCGGATCGGACTAGCGGGGTTGTGGGTAGAGACCCAGTACTTC
NA	NA	TRBV10-3	TRBJ1-2	CAIMQGQYGYTF	TGTGCCATCATGCAAGGACAGTATGGCTACACCTTC
TRBD2	NA	TRBV5-1	TRBJ2-7	CASSYSGTSGGASNYEQYF	TGCGCCAGCAGCTACTCCGGGACTAGCGGGGGGGCCTCTAACTACGAGCAGTACTTC
NA	NA	TRBV7-9	TRBJ1-3	CASGGNTIYF	TGTGCCAGCGGAGGAAACACCATATATTTT
TRBD1	NA	TRBV4-1	TRBJ1-2	CASSQGRGQGRTNYGYTF	TGCGCCAGCAGCCAAGGACGGGGACAGGGGCGGACTAACTATGGCTACACCTTC
NA	NA	TRBV7-2	TRBJ2-7	CASSTHPGWNEQYF	TGTGCCAGCAGCACGCACCCAGGATGGAACGAGCAGTACTTC
TRBD2	NA	TRBV6-1	TRBJ2-1	CASFLAAQYNEQFF	TGTGCCAGCTTTCTAGCGGCCCAGTACAATGAGCAGTTCTTC
TRBD1	NA	TRBV5-1	TRBJ1-4	CASSPSDRVGEKLFF	TGCGCCAGCAGCCCATCAGACAGGGTTGGGGAAAAACTGTTTTTT
NA	NA	TRBV3-1	TRBJ1-1	CASSHSNTEAFF	TGTGCCAGCAGCCATAGTAACACTGAAGCTTTCTTT